This T cell receptor beta chain was sequenced during a study of cytomegalovirus exposure and HLA in healthy donors. Primers for the PCR totalled 60 Vbeta and 13 Jbeta. Measured with immunoSEQ multiplex PCR; TCRdb has only the in-frame clones, and not every one. The sample's table shows about 210,000 clones. Germline values: CDR1 LNHDA, CDR2 SQIVND (reference sequence). CDR3 length equals 14 residues. V lost 9 bases, J lost 1 base, and 15 bases lay in between. The sequence was obtained from a woman aged 25 to 39 in good health and CMV-seropositive. J is TRBJ1-1 and V is TRBV19; maybe TRBD1 (5 bases). The sequenced material came from PBMCs. Here the CDR3 reads CASQSDSSNTEAFF. CDR3 in DNA: TGTGCCAGCCAATCAGACAGCTCGAACACTGAAGCTTTCTTT.